This is a list of T cell receptor beta chains from one sample in a study of blood T cell repertoires in COVID-19. This table comes from immunoSEQ multiplex PCR, and its TCRdb copy is limited to in-frame clones, with some not included. Among 250,000 or so clones listed, about 89% were seen once. The specimen sequenced was peripheral blood. The receptor source for this set is a woman aged 40 to 55 who had recovered from COVID-19. CDR3s include the opening cysteine and the closing phenylalanine or tryptophan. The D gene is left open where the match is weak. Expanded clones get a size class; other rows say once, few or many, or leave the size out.

CDR3 DNA: TGTGCCAGCAGTTTTAGTGTGGTGAGAGAGCAGTACTTC; CDR3 protein: CASSFSVVREQYF; CDR3 length: 13; J gene: TRBJ2-7; V gene: TRBV12-3/TRBV12-4; D gene: .; clone size: once
CDR3 DNA: TGTGCCAGCAGTTACGCAGGTCCCCCCTATGGCTACACCTTC; CDR3 protein: CASSYAGPPYGYTF; CDR3 length: 14; J gene: TRBJ1-2; V gene: TRBV6-5; D gene: .; clone size: .
CDR3 DNA: TGTGCCAGCAGCGTCCGGGACAGGGGGCTCGTGGCCGGGGAGCTGTTTTTT; CDR3 protein: CASSVRDRGLVAGELFF; CDR3 length: 17; J gene: TRBJ2-2; V gene: TRBV9; D gene: TRBD1; clone size: .
CDR3 DNA: TGTGCCAGCAGTTCCCCTTTAGGGCTAGCGGGGGCCCGCTCCTACAATGAGCAGTTCTTC; CDR3 protein: CASSSPLGLAGARSYNEQFF; CDR3 length: 20; J gene: TRBJ2-1; V gene: TRBV27; D gene: TRBD2; clone size: .
CDR3 DNA: TGTGCCAGCAGTTTAAGCCCGGGACTCGGATGGTATTTT; CDR3 protein: CASSLSPGLGWYF; CDR3 length: 13; J gene: TRBJ2-3; V gene: TRBV27; D gene: .; clone size: .
CDR3 DNA: TGTGCCAGTAGTAGATTTGTGGACATCTACGAGCAGTACTTC; CDR3 protein: CASSRFVDIYEQYF; CDR3 length: 14; J gene: TRBJ2-7; V gene: TRBV19; D gene: .; clone size: .
CDR3 DNA: TGTGCCACCAGCAGAGATTATAGCAATCAGCCCCAGCATTTT; CDR3 protein: CATSRDYSNQPQHF; CDR3 length: 14; J gene: TRBJ1-5; V gene: TRBV15; D gene: .; clone size: .
CDR3 DNA: TGTGCCAGCAGTGAAGTACTCCTAAACACCGGGGAGCTGTTTTTT; CDR3 protein: CASSEVLLNTGELFF; CDR3 length: 15; J gene: TRBJ2-2; V gene: TRBV6-1; D gene: .; clone size: .
CDR3 DNA: TGTGCCTGGAAGTTTTGGGCAGGGGGTTGGGAGACCCAGTACTTC; CDR3 protein: CAWKFWAGGWETQYF; CDR3 length: 15; J gene: TRBJ2-5; V gene: TRBV30; D gene: TRBD1; clone size: .
CDR3 DNA: TGTGCCAGCAGCGTAGAACAGGGCTATGGGTATGGCTACACCTTC; CDR3 protein: CASSVEQGYGYGYTF; CDR3 length: 15; J gene: TRBJ1-2; V gene: TRBV27; D gene: .; clone size: .
CDR3 DNA: TGCGCCAGCACGCCAGCCCCCCTAGGTGGCTACACCTTC; CDR3 protein: CASTPAPLGGYTF; CDR3 length: 13; J gene: TRBJ1-2; V gene: TRBV5-1; D gene: .; clone size: .
CDR3 DNA: TGTGCCACCAGCCGGGACTCTGGGGATACGCAGTATTTT; CDR3 protein: CATSRDSGDTQYF; CDR3 length: 13; J gene: TRBJ2-3; V gene: TRBV24-1; D gene: .; clone size: .
CDR3 DNA: TGTGCCAGCTCACCGGGACAGAAATACTTC; CDR3 protein: CASSPGQKYF; CDR3 length: 10; J gene: TRBJ2-7; V gene: TRBV18; D gene: TRBD1; clone size: few
CDR3 DNA: TGTGCCACCAGCAGGAACACCGCGGGGGGCAATCAGCCCCAGCATTTT; CDR3 protein: CATSRNTAGGNQPQHF; CDR3 length: 16; J gene: TRBJ1-5; V gene: TRBV15; D gene: .; clone size: .
CDR3 DNA: TGTGCCAGCTCACCCAGCTCCTACGAGCAGTACTTC; CDR3 protein: CASSPSSYEQYF; CDR3 length: 12; J gene: TRBJ2-7; V gene: TRBV18; D gene: .; clone size: few
CDR3 DNA: TGCGCCAGCAGCCGACGGAGGGACACTGAAGCTTTCTTT; CDR3 protein: CASSRRRDTEAFF; CDR3 length: 13; J gene: TRBJ1-1; V gene: TRBV4-3; D gene: .; clone size: .
CDR3 DNA: TGTGCCAGCAGCTTGGACTCTGAGGACTCTGAGCAGTTCTTC; CDR3 protein: CASSLDSEDSEQFF; CDR3 length: 14; J gene: TRBJ2-1; V gene: TRBV3-1/TRBV3-2; D gene: .; clone size: .
CDR3 DNA: TGTGCCAGCAGCTTAGGCTGGGACAGGGGGCATGAGACCCAGTACTTC; CDR3 protein: CASSLGWDRGHETQYF; CDR3 length: 16; J gene: TRBJ2-5; V gene: TRBV7-2; D gene: TRBD1; clone size: .
CDR3 DNA: TGTGCCAGCAGGCCGGCGGGGGGAAACACCATATATTTT; CDR3 protein: CASRPAGGNTIYF; CDR3 length: 13; J gene: TRBJ1-3; V gene: TRBV7-2; D gene: .; clone size: .
CDR3 DNA: TGTGCCAGCAGCTTTGGAGGGTCTTGGGAGACCCAGTACTTC; CDR3 protein: CASSFGGSWETQYF; CDR3 length: 14; J gene: TRBJ2-5; V gene: TRBV5-6; D gene: .; clone size: .
CDR3 DNA: TGTGCCAGCAGCCCCCTCCGGAGTAACTATGGCTACACCTTC; CDR3 protein: CASSPLRSNYGYTF; CDR3 length: 14; J gene: TRBJ1-2; V gene: TRBV14; D gene: .; clone size: .
CDR3 DNA: TGTGCCAGTAGTATTATCCCGAGCTATGGCTACACCTTC; CDR3 protein: CASSIIPSYGYTF; CDR3 length: 13; J gene: TRBJ1-2; V gene: TRBV19; D gene: .; clone size: .
CDR3 DNA: TGCAGCGTGGCCACGGGGGTTCAAGAGACCCAGTACTTC; CDR3 protein: CSVATGVQETQYF; CDR3 length: 13; J gene: TRBJ2-5; V gene: TRBV29-1; D gene: .; clone size: .
CDR3 DNA: TGTGCCAGCGCCCCGAACAGGGGGCTAAACACTGAAGCTTTCTTT; CDR3 protein: CASAPNRGLNTEAFF; CDR3 length: 15; J gene: TRBJ1-1; V gene: TRBV7-2; D gene: TRBD1; clone size: .
CDR3 DNA: TGTGCCAGCAGTTTTGGGCAGCAAGAAGAGACCCAGTACTTC; CDR3 protein: CASSFGQQEETQYF; CDR3 length: 14; J gene: TRBJ2-5; V gene: TRBV27; D gene: .; clone size: .
CDR3 DNA: TGTGCCAGCAGCCAAGGGGGGGCCCAGTACTTC; CDR3 protein: CASSQGGAQYF; CDR3 length: 11; J gene: TRBJ2-5; V gene: TRBV14; D gene: .; clone size: once
CDR3 DNA: TGTGCCAGCAGCGAGGGGACTCTCGGCGAGCAGTACTTC; CDR3 protein: CASSEGTLGEQYF; CDR3 length: 13; J gene: TRBJ2-7; V gene: TRBV9; D gene: .; clone size: .
CDR3 DNA: TGTGCCAGCAGGACAGGGGGGAGGGTGAGCAATCAGCCCCAGCATTTT; CDR3 protein: CASRTGGRVSNQPQHF; CDR3 length: 16; J gene: TRBJ1-5; V gene: TRBV27; D gene: TRBD1; clone size: .
CDR3 DNA: TGTGCCAGCAGCAAAACATACTCTCCCGAGGGCAGGATTCGGACCTATAATTCACCCCTCCACTTT; CDR3 protein: CASSKTYSPEGRIRTYNSPLHF; CDR3 length: 22; J gene: TRBJ1-6; V gene: TRBV21-1; D gene: .; clone size: .
CDR3 DNA: TGTGCCAGCAGCTTAGTTCCAGGGTTTGGGGAGACCCAGTACTTC; CDR3 protein: CASSLVPGFGETQYF; CDR3 length: 15; J gene: TRBJ2-5; V gene: TRBV7-9; D gene: .; clone size: .
CDR3 DNA: TGTGCCAGTAGTATGGAGACAGGGGTTAACTATGGCTACACCTTC; CDR3 protein: CASSMETGVNYGYTF; CDR3 length: 15; J gene: TRBJ1-2; V gene: TRBV19; D gene: TRBD1; clone size: .
CDR3 DNA: TGTGCCAGCAGTTACCGTCGGGGAGAGCAGTACTTC; CDR3 protein: CASSYRRGEQYF; CDR3 length: 12; J gene: TRBJ2-7; V gene: TRBV6-2/TRBV6-3; D gene: .; clone size: .
CDR3 DNA: TGCAGCGTAACAGGGGGGGTGAACACTGAAGCTTTCTTT; CDR3 protein: CSVTGGVNTEAFF; CDR3 length: 13; J gene: TRBJ1-1; V gene: TRBV29-1; D gene: TRBD1; clone size: .
CDR3 DNA: TGCGCCAGCAGCTTCGGGACAGGGGAACCCTCCTATGGCTACACCTTC; CDR3 protein: CASSFGTGEPSYGYTF; CDR3 length: 16; J gene: TRBJ1-2; V gene: TRBV5-1; D gene: TRBD1; clone size: once
CDR3 DNA: TGTGCCAGCAGTGTGGACAGCTACGAGCAGTACTTC; CDR3 protein: CASSVDSYEQYF; CDR3 length: 12; J gene: TRBJ2-7; V gene: TRBV12-3/TRBV12-4; D gene: .; clone size: .
CDR3 DNA: TGTGCCAGCAGCTTCGGACGGAACAGGGGAAGGAACACTGAAGCTTTCTTT; CDR3 protein: CASSFGRNRGRNTEAFF; CDR3 length: 17; J gene: TRBJ1-1; V gene: TRBV7-9; D gene: TRBD1; clone size: .
CDR3 DNA: TGTGCCAGCAGCCAGGGGACACCTGGAAACACCATATATTTT; CDR3 protein: CASSQGTPGNTIYF; CDR3 length: 14; J gene: TRBJ1-3; V gene: TRBV3-1/TRBV3-2; D gene: .; clone size: few
CDR3 DNA: TGTGCCAGCAGCTCCAATCCCGGAGATTGGAACTATGGCTACACCTTC; CDR3 protein: CASSSNPGDWNYGYTF; CDR3 length: 16; J gene: TRBJ1-2; V gene: TRBV9; D gene: .; clone size: .
CDR3 DNA: TGTGCCAGTAGTATATCTTGGGGTGGGGGCCTGGGCGACACCGGGGAGCTGTTTTTT; CDR3 protein: CASSISWGGGLGDTGELFF; CDR3 length: 19; J gene: TRBJ2-2; V gene: TRBV19; D gene: .; clone size: once
CDR3 DNA: TGCGCCAGCAGCTTGATCCCGTCTAGCTATGGCTACACCTTC; CDR3 protein: CASSLIPSSYGYTF; CDR3 length: 14; J gene: TRBJ1-2; V gene: TRBV5-1; D gene: .; clone size: .
CDR3 DNA: TGCGCCAGCAGCGGGCGGGAGGACACTGAAGCTTTCTTT; CDR3 protein: CASSGREDTEAFF; CDR3 length: 13; J gene: TRBJ1-1; V gene: TRBV5-1; D gene: .; clone size: .
CDR3 DNA: TGTGCCAGCAGCTTAGGGCAGGGGGCCCGCCCGGGTGAAAACACCATATATTTT; CDR3 protein: CASSLGQGARPGENTIYF; CDR3 length: 18; J gene: TRBJ1-3; V gene: TRBV11-2; D gene: TRBD1; clone size: once
CDR3 DNA: TGTGCCAGTAGTCCGGGACTAGCGGGGGGGCCAGGGGAGCAGTTCTTC; CDR3 protein: CASSPGLAGGPGEQFF; CDR3 length: 16; J gene: TRBJ2-1; V gene: TRBV19; D gene: TRBD2; clone size: .
CDR3 DNA: TGTGCCAGTAGTACCCGGGACAGCCTCTATGGCTACACCTTC; CDR3 protein: CASSTRDSLYGYTF; CDR3 length: 14; J gene: TRBJ1-2; V gene: TRBV19; D gene: TRBD1; clone size: once
CDR3 DNA: TGTGCCAGTAGTTGGGGAGGTACTGAAGCTTTCTTT; CDR3 protein: CASSWGGTEAFF; CDR3 length: 12; J gene: TRBJ1-1; V gene: TRBV19; D gene: .; clone size: .
CDR3 DNA: TGTGCCAGTAGTACGGGGACAGGGAATTCACCCCTCCACTTT; CDR3 protein: CASSTGTGNSPLHF; CDR3 length: 14; J gene: TRBJ1-6; V gene: TRBV19; D gene: TRBD1; clone size: .
CDR3 DNA: TGTGCTAGTGCCCTCGGACAGTATGGCTACACCTTC; CDR3 protein: CASALGQYGYTF; CDR3 length: 12; J gene: TRBJ1-2; V gene: TRBV12-5; D gene: .; clone size: .
CDR3 DNA: TGCGCCAGCACCACTGGAGGGGAGAACACTGAAGCTTTCTTT; CDR3 protein: CASTTGGENTEAFF; CDR3 length: 14; J gene: TRBJ1-1; V gene: TRBV5-1; D gene: .; clone size: .
CDR3 DNA: TGTGCCAGCAGCGCCGAGGCTAGAGGGGGCACTGAAGCTTTCTTT; CDR3 protein: CASSAEARGGTEAFF; CDR3 length: 15; J gene: TRBJ1-1; V gene: TRBV9; D gene: .; clone size: .
CDR3 DNA: TGTGCCAGCACCCCGACAGGACTCTCCTACGAGCAGTACTTC; CDR3 protein: CASTPTGLSYEQYF; CDR3 length: 14; J gene: TRBJ2-7; V gene: TRBV6-2/TRBV6-3; D gene: .; clone size: .